A single sample is the source of the 24 T cell receptor beta chains below, sequenced in a study of T cell repertoires in cytomegalovirus infection. TCRdb re-called the reads through MiXCR, storing one row per CDR3 protein. The sample lists around 310,000 distinct CDR3 sequences; roughly 28% were seen once. The antigens these receptors bind are not known. This sample comprised cultured PBMCs, obtained from culture after CMV antigen stimulation. These receptors all come from a human donor in good health (CMV status not recorded). Some clones in this sample may be carry-over from other donors' samples.

The chain combines TRBV27 with TRBJ2-2, with D possibly being TRBD1 (5 bases). Trimming pared 6 bases from V and 0 bases from J, leaving 11 bases between. CDR1 MNHEY and CDR2 SMNVEV come from the germline V gene (reference sequence). CDR3 length: 15 residues. The CDR3 nucleotides are TGTGCCAGCAGGGGGCAGAACGCGAACACCGGGGAGCTGTTTTTT. Translated, it gives CASRGQNANTGELFF.

V and J are TRBV5-5 and TRBJ2-2; a weak D match, TRBD2 (7 bases). Germline CDR1 is SGHKS and CDR2 is YYEKEE (reference sequence). V lost 4 bases and J lost 1, with 17 bases in between. The CDR3 sequence is 17 residues long. CDR3 nucleotides: TGTGCCAGCAGCCTAAGGGGGGGCAGGAGGAACACCGGGGAGCTGTTTTTT. Protein product: CASSLRGGRRNTGELFF.

J is TRBJ1-1 and V is TRBV6-5; possibly TRBD1 for D (5 bases). The V and J ends lost 2 bases and 4 bases respectively, with 20 bases between them. Germline V gene sequence: CDR1 MNHEY, CDR2 SVGAGI. The CDR3 has 17 residues. The CDR3 is CASSYARTLRGVTEAFF. CDR3 in DNA: TGTGCCAGCAGTTACGCTAGGACCCTTAGGGGCGTCACTGAAGCTTTCTTT.

The V gene is TRBV12-3 or TRBV12-4, the J gene TRBJ1-6; D uncertain. This CDR3 region has 12 residues. The V and J ends lost 3 bases and 10 bases respectively, with 7 bases between them. The CDR3 sequence: CASSFVRSPLHF. The CDR3 DNA sequence: TGTGCCAGCAGTTTTGTGAGGTCACCCCTCCACTTT.

About this clonotype: Relative to the germline gene, one junction end is altered; a read error may explain this. The chain employs TRBV7-8 and TRBJ1-1; possible D gene TRBD1, 6 bases. Germline V gene sequence: CDR1 SGHVS, CDR2 FQNEAQ. This CDR3 has 15 amino acids. The CDR3 reads CAGSWGGRLNVEAFF. CDR3 nucleotide sequence: TGTGCCGGCAGCTGGGGGGGCAGACTGAACGTGGAAGCTTTCTTT.

Only a few counts were recorded for this clonotype. DNA for the CDR3: TGTGCCAGCAGTCGGGAGGGGAAGGCACCCCTCCACTTT. Translating it yields CASSREGKAPLHF. The chain couples TRBV12-3 or TRBV12-4 to TRBJ1-6; maybe TRBD1 (5 bases). The CDR3 is 13 amino acids. V lost 5 bases and J 11 bases, leaving 13 bases between the germline ends.

The chain employs TRBV28 and TRBJ2-1, with 9 bases identical to TRBD1. The germline V gene encodes CDR1 MDHEN and CDR2 SYDVKM. This CDR3 has 15 residues. With V trimmed by 3 bases and J by 7 bases, 7 bases remained unmatched. The CDR3 is CASSFNRGLRNEQFF. The DNA for the CDR3 is TGTGCCAGCAGTTTCAACAGGGGGCTGCGGAATGAGCAGTTCTTC.

This clonotype was recorded a few times. The V gene is TRBV7-6, the J gene TRBJ2-2, with 7 bases fitting TRBD2. This CDR3 is 15 amino acids long. With 5 bases clipped from V and 3 bases from J, the junction kept 6 bases outside the gene matches. The V gene's germline CDR1 is SGHVS and CDR2 FNYEAQ. Here the CDR3 reads CASSPGLDHTGELFF. As DNA, the CDR3 is TGTGCCAGCAGCCCCGGACTAGACCACACCGGGGAGCTGTTTTTT.

V gene TRBV12-3 or TRBV12-4 combines with J gene TRBJ1-4; weak D call: TRBD1 (6 bases). The CDR3 consists of 16 residues. Trimming cost V 4 bases and J 7 bases, with 19 bases left between them. CDR3 amino acids: CASSSRGQGGGEKLFF. The CDR3 nucleotides are TGTGCCAGCAGTTCGCGCGGCCAAGGGGGAGGTGAAAAACTGTTTTTT.

The chain is built from TRBV9 and TRBJ2-1, with 9 bases fitting TRBD2. Germline V CDR1 and CDR2: SGDLS, YYNGEE. V lost 3 bases and J lost 4; bases outside the gene matches: 11. CDR3 length: 17 amino acids. CDR3: CASSAYQGAGGYNEQFF. Written as DNA, the CDR3 is TGTGCCAGCAGCGCCTATCAGGGAGCGGGGGGATACAATGAGCAGTTCTTC.

CDR3 bases: TGTGCCAGCCAGCCCCCGGGACAGGGGGTACTAGAGACCCAGTACTTC. It specifies CASQPPGQGVLETQYF. V gene TRBV12-3 or TRBV12-4 combines with J gene TRBJ2-5; 11 nucleotides agree with TRBD1. The CDR3 length is 16 residues. Losses at the gene ends were 8 bases for V and 4 bases for J; bases not matched to a gene: 12.

The DNA of the CDR3 is TGTGCCAGAAGCTTTCACCAGAAGGACGGGGTGAACACTGAAGCTTTCTTT. This codes for CARSFHQKDGVNTEAFF. V usage is TRBV5-3 and J usage is TRBJ1-1, with D uncertain. TRBV5-3 is filed as an ORF, its function uncertain. The CDR3 is 17 residues long. V lost 2 bases and J 0 bases, leaving 17 bases between the germline ends.

V usage is TRBV7-6 and J usage is TRBJ2-5; TRBD1 agrees at 7 bases. With 4 bases clipped from V and 13 bases from J, the junction kept 9 bases outside the gene matches. Germline values: CDR1 SGHVS, CDR2 FNYEAQ. The CDR3 runs to 12 residues. CDR3 sequence (DNA): TGTGCCAGCAGCTATCAAGGGGGCCCCTGGTACTTC. This gives the protein CASSYQGGPWYF.

This clonotype was seen a handful of times. The rearrangement joins TRBV12-3 or TRBV12-4 to TRBJ2-7; 9 bases match TRBD1. The CDR3 is made up of 14 amino acids. V trimming: 6 bases; J trimming: 2 bases; junction bases outside the gene matches: 5. CDR3 in DNA: TGTGCCAGCAGGACCGGGACAGGGACCTACGAGCAGTACTTC. It specifies CASRTGTGTYEQYF.

This clonotype was picked up a small number of times. The chain carries TRBV12-3 or TRBV12-4 and TRBJ1-3; D call uncertain. This CDR3 is 17 amino acids long. Trimming removed 2 bases at V and 0 bases at J, with 14 bases between. CDR3 sequence (DNA): TGTGCCAGCAGTTTACTTACGGCTCTAAGCTCTGGAAACACCATATATTTT. Translating it yields CASSLLTALSSGNTIYF.

The V gene is TRBV6-5, the J gene TRBJ2-7; 10 positions agree with TRBD2. The germline CDR1 and CDR2 sequences are MNHEY and SVGAGI. Trimming at V came to 7 bases and at J to 2 bases, leaving 8 bases not matched to a gene. The CDR3 loop spans 15 amino acids. The CDR3 coding sequence is TGTGCCAGCACCCCACCGGGACTAGCGACCTACGAGCAGTACTTC. Its protein product is CASTPPGLATYEQYF.

CDR3 nucleotides: TGTGCCAGCTCACTAGGACAGGGGGTCACGAACACTGAAGCTTTCTTT. It translates to CASSLGQGVTNTEAFF. The rearrangement links TRBV18 to TRBJ1-1; 10 bases are a match to TRBD1. Germline CDR1 reads KGHSH; CDR2 reads LQKENI. Trimming cost V 4 bases and J 1 base; bases outside gene matches: 6. This CDR3 has 16 amino acids.

Only a few counts were recorded for this clonotype. This sequence joins TRBV12-5 and TRBJ2-2; D is undetermined. Germline V gives CDR1 LGHNT, CDR2 FRNRAP. V lost 6 bases and J lost 2, with 7 bases in between. The CDR3 totals 13 residues. CDR3 coding DNA: TGTGCTAGTGGGGCCCCTAACACCGGGGAGCTGTTTTTT. The encoded protein is CASGAPNTGELFF.

The chain couples TRBV19 to TRBJ1-1, with D unclear. Germline V gene lookup returns CDR1 LNHDA and CDR2 SQIVND (reference sequence). V was trimmed by 0 bases and J by 0 bases, leaving 8 bases between them. The CDR3 covers 15 residues. The CDR3, as DNA: TGTGCCAGTAGTATAGACGAAGGTATGAACACTGAAGCTTTCTTT. It is translated as CASSIDEGMNTEAFF. The whole variable domain, filled in from reference TRBV19 and TRBJ1-1, reads DGGITQSPKYLFRKEGQNVTLSCEQNLNHDAMYWYRQDPGQGLRLIYYSQIVNDFQKGDIAEGYSVSREKKESFPLTVTSAQKNPTAFYLCASSIDEGMNTEAFFGQGTRLTVV.

This clonotype was observed a handful of times. The chain employs TRBV12-3 or TRBV12-4 and TRBJ2-7; no reliable D call. With 7 bases removed from V and 2 bases from J, the gap between germline ends came to 12 bases. The CDR3 runs to 13 residues. The CDR3 DNA reads as TGTGCCAGCACCCAAGGCGGAACCTACGAGCAGTACTTC. This codes for CASTQGGTYEQYF.

This rearrangement joins TRBV15 to TRBJ1-3; D gene uncertain. In germline, CDR1 is LNHNV, CDR2 YYDKDF (reference sequence). The V gene lost 1 base and the J gene lost 0 bases, with 7 bases spanning the gap. This CDR3 comprises 15 residues. CDR3 protein: CATSRGDVSGNTIYF. CDR3 bases: TGTGCCACCAGCAGAGGAGACGTCTCTGGAAACACCATATATTTT.

The chain couples TRBV20-1 to TRBJ1-1; 7 nucleotides match TRBD1. The germline V gene has CDR1 DFQATT and CDR2 SNEGSKA (reference sequence). The CDR3 contains 14 residues. Germline trimming cut 1 base from V and 6 bases from J; bases unmatched to any gene: 8. In DNA form, the CDR3 reads TGCAGTGCTAGAGTTCCGACAGGGCTATCTGAAGCTTTCTTT. Protein product: CSARVPTGLSEAFF.

The rearrangement uses TRBV6-6 and TRBJ2-1, with TRBD1 matching over 7 bases. Trimming at V came to 3 bases and at J to 4 bases, leaving 9 bases not matched to a gene. In germline, CDR1 is MNHNY, CDR2 SVGAGI (reference sequence). The CDR3 spans 16 residues. CDR3 sequence (DNA): TGTGCCAGCAGTTATCATCTGGGACAGTCATACAATGAGCAGTTCTTC. This gives the protein CASSYHLGQSYNEQFF.

This clonotype was counted at least ten times. The chain joins TRBV12-3 or TRBV12-4 to TRBJ1-1, with D tentatively TRBD1 (6 bases). V lost 7 bases and J lost 0, with 15 bases in between. The CDR3 is 15 residues long. For the CDR3, the DNA is TGTGCCAGCATCCGAGGGGACAACATGAACACTGAAGCTTTCTTT. This sequence encodes CASIRGDNMNTEAFF.